What follows are 22 T cell receptor beta chains derived from one specimen sequenced in a study of shared clonotypes between healthy human individuals. Clones were sequenced by immunoSEQ multiplex PCR, and TCRdb holds only the in-frame ones, with some missing. The sample has about 2.4 million clones, approximately 94% seen once. Input material: naive CD4+ T cells from PBMCs. The sample's subset: CD45RA+ positively selected. The receptors shown here come from a man aged 18 to 29 in good health. Some clones in this sample may be carry-over from other donors' samples.

CDR3: CASSSRTATSGNTIYF. The CDR3 DNA reads as TGTGCCAGCAGTTCACGGACGGCGACCTCTGGAAACACCATATATTTT. The genes are TRBV6-6 and TRBJ1-3, with no clear D. V was pared by 4 bases and J by 0 bases, with 13 bases between. Germline CDR1 reads MNHNY; CDR2 reads SVGAGI (reference sequence). This CDR3 contains 16 residues.

The rearrangement uses TRBV29-1 and TRBJ2-7; D is unresolved. Trimming took off 4 bases at V and 6 bases at J, with 16 bases between the two ends. CDR3 size: 13 residues. CDR1 SQVTM and CDR2 ANQGSEA come from the germline V gene. The CDR3 DNA follows: TGCAGCGTTGTAGTGAATAGCAAGGGCGAGCAGTACTTC. This codes for CSVVVNSKGEQYF.

The V gene is TRBV6-1, the J gene TRBJ2-7; tentatively, D is TRBD2 (6 bases). The CDR3 spans 12 residues. The V end lost 0 bases, the J end lost 9 bases, and 9 bases lay between the germline ends. Germline V gene lookup returns CDR1 MNHNS and CDR2 SASEGT. The DNA of the CDR3 is TGTGCCAGCAGTGAAGCGGCGGGACTGCAGTACTTC. It codes for CASSEAAGLQYF.

The chain employs TRBV19 and TRBJ1-5, with D unresolved. This CDR3 has 13 residues. With 4 bases removed from V and 6 bases from J, the gap between germline ends came to 10 bases. Germline V CDR1 and CDR2: LNHDA, SQIVND (reference sequence). The DNA of the CDR3 is TGTGCCAGTAGTAATTTGGTCTCTCAGCCCCAGCATTTT. This codes for CASSNLVSQPQHF.

V is TRBV19 and J is TRBJ2-3, with 7 bases fitting TRBD2. The V and J ends lost 0 bases and 3 bases, in that order; junction bases with no gene match: 6. Germline values: CDR1 LNHDA, CDR2 SQIVND (reference sequence). The CDR3 totals 16 residues. The CDR3: CASSIEGRGATDTQYF. The DNA of the CDR3 is TGTGCCAGTAGTATAGAAGGGAGGGGAGCTACAGATACGCAGTATTTT. Based on the CDR3 plus reference TRBV19 and TRBJ2-3, the full variable domain is DGGITQSPKYLFRKEGQNVTLSCEQNLNHDAMYWYRQDPGQGLRLIYYSQIVNDFQKGDIAEGYSVSREKKESFPLTVTSAQKNPTAFYLCASSIEGRGATDTQYFGPGTRLTVL.

About this clone: This sample includes further DNA sequences coding for the same CDR3. The chain recombines TRBV5-1 with TRBJ2-5, with D maybe TRBD2 (5 bases). Looked up from germline, CDR1 is SGHRS and CDR2 is YFSETQ. V was pared by 2 bases and J by 5 bases, with 10 bases between. This CDR3 region has 13 residues. In nucleotides, the CDR3 is TGCGCCAGCAGCTTATCGGGCGGGGAGACCCAGTACTTC. This codes for CASSLSGGETQYF. The full variable domain, completed using reference TRBV5-1 and TRBJ2-5, is KAGVTQTPRYLIKTRGQQVTLSCSPISGHRSVSWYQQTPGQGLQFLFEYFSETQRNKGNFPGRFSGRQFSNSRSEMNVSTLELGDSALYLCASSLSGGETQYFGPGTRLLVL.

The chain is built from TRBV6-5 and TRBJ1-1; 9 bases are shared with TRBD1. This CDR3 region has 13 residues. With 2 bases clipped from V and 6 bases from J, the junction kept 1 base outside the gene matches. Looked up from germline, CDR1 is MNHEY and CDR2 is SVGAGI. In DNA form, the CDR3 reads TGTGCCAGCAGTTACACAGGGGGCTCTGAAGCTTTCTTT. Its translation: CASSYTGGSEAFF.

Of note for this clone: This sample also contains other DNA sequences that code for the same CDR3. CDR3 sequence reads: CASSPPSYEQYF. In DNA form, the CDR3 reads TGTGCCAGCAGTCCCCCTTCCTACGAGCAGTACTTC. The rearrangement uses TRBV28 and TRBJ2-7; D not certain. The CDR3 loop spans 12 amino acids. CDR1 and CDR2 from the germline V gene are MDHEN and SYDVKM. Trimming cost V 5 bases and J 1 base, with 6 bases left between them.

The V call is TRBV11-1, the J call TRBJ2-7, with D hard to call. CDR3 length equals 17 residues. CDR1 is SGHAT, CDR2 FQDESV, per germline (reference sequence). The V and J ends lost 4 bases and 4 bases respectively, with 23 bases between them. The CDR3 bases are TGTGCCAGCAGCTATCCCCCCATTGACCGGAGCCGATACGAGCAGTACTTC. Translation gives CASSYPPIDRSRYEQYF.

Turning to this clone: Other DNA sequences in the same sample also yield this CDR3. The V and J genes are TRBV30 and TRBJ1-3; D is perhaps TRBD1 (5 bases). Trimming stripped 7 bases from V and 0 bases from J, with 10 bases between. The CDR3 runs 13 residues. In germline, CDR1 is GTSNPN, CDR2 SVGIG (reference sequence). The CDR3 nucleotides are TGTGCCTCCACAGGTCTCTCTGGAAACACCATATATTTT. It specifies CASTGLSGNTIYF.

In this sample, this clone turned up once. The chain has TRBV9 and TRBJ2-7; possibly TRBD1 or TRBD2 for D (5 bases each). Trimming took 4 bases from V and 1 from J, leaving 12 bases between them. Germline CDR1 SGDLS, CDR2 YYNGEE. This CDR3 has 14 residues. Here the CDR3 DNA reads TGTGCCAGCAGCCAGGGTGGCGGGTCCTACGAGCAGTACTTC. This translates into CASSQGGGSYEQYF. Full variable domain (outside the CDR3, taken from reference TRBV9 and TRBJ2-7): DSGVTQTPKHLITATGQRVTLRCSPRSGDLSVYWYQQSLDQGLQFLIQYYNGEERAKGNILERFSAQQFPDLHSELNLSSLELGDSALYFCASSQGGGSYEQYFGPGTRLTVT.

A word on this clone: This CDR3 is also generated by other DNA sequences in the sample. The chain combines TRBV30 with TRBJ2-3, with 8 nucleotides matching TRBD1. Trimming took 0 bases from V and 1 from J; bases not matched to a gene: 0. The CDR3 loop spans 14 amino acids. Germline V gives CDR1 GTSNPN, CDR2 SVGIG (reference sequence). The CDR3, as DNA: TGTGCCTGGAGTGTGGGACAGGGCACAGATACGCAGTATTTT. Translated, it gives CAWSVGQGTDTQYF.

The chain couples TRBV5-4 to TRBJ2-1; 7 nucleotides align to TRBD2. Unmatched junction bases numbered 18, after V lost 0 bases and J lost 9 bases. Per germline, CDR1 SGHNT and CDR2 YYREEE (reference sequence). The CDR3 is 18 residues long. The CDR3 nucleotides are TGTGCCAGCAGCTTGGGTGAACTAGCGAGAGGTTTTTCAAGTGAGCAGTTCTTC. As protein: CASSLGELARGFSSEQFF.

The chain carries TRBV4-1 and TRBJ2-7; 9 bases fit TRBD2. Germline V gene data show CDR1 as MGHRA and CDR2 as YSYEKL. The trim removed 1 base at V and 2 bases at J, leaving 12 bases unmatched. The length of the CDR3 is 18 residues. The CDR3 spells CASSQVGALAGTPYEQYF. The DNA of the CDR3 is TGCGCCAGCAGCCAAGTTGGCGCCCTAGCGGGAACCCCCTACGAGCAGTACTTC.

The V call is TRBV28, the J call TRBJ1-2; 9 bases are a match to TRBD1. Unmatched junction bases numbered 12, after V lost 7 bases and J lost 6 bases. This CDR3 is built from 15 residues. The germline V gene has CDR1 MDHEN and CDR2 SYDVKM. This CDR3 reads CASTTGGALWHGYTF. For the CDR3, the DNA is TGTGCCAGCACAACAGGGGGCGCCTTGTGGCATGGCTACACCTTC.

This clone was recorded once. The chain uses TRBV9 and TRBJ1-1, with 9 bases lining up with TRBD1. Trimming removed 0 bases from V and 6 bases from J; junction bases left unmatched: 6. Germline CDR1 reads SGDLS; CDR2 reads YYNGEE. The length of the CDR3 is 15 residues. Here the CDR3 DNA reads TGTGCCAGCAGCGTAGATGGGACAGGGACGGCTGAAGCTTTCTTT. It yields the protein CASSVDGTGTAEAFF.

The V and J genes are TRBV13 and TRBJ2-7; unclear D gene. The CDR3 totals 12 residues. Trimming took off 2 bases at V and 3 bases at J, with 5 bases between the two ends. From germline, CDR1 is PRHDT and CDR2 FYEKMQ (reference sequence). This chain's CDR3 is CASSLWGYEQYF. The CDR3 bases are TGTGCCAGCAGCTTATGGGGCTACGAGCAGTACTTC.

The V gene is TRBV7-3, the J gene TRBJ2-1, with 15 bases matching TRBD2. The CDR3 runs 16 residues. Germline trimming cut 5 bases from V and 12 bases from J; bases unmatched to any gene: 11. Germline values: CDR1 SGHTA, CDR2 FQGTGA. In nucleotides, the CDR3 is TGTGCCAGCAGCCCATGGGGACTAGCGGGAGGAGGAGGGCAGTTCTTC. It encodes CASSPWGLAGGGGQFF.

This chain uses TRBV18 with TRBJ2-1, with 13 bases aligning to TRBD2. CDR3 length: 16 residues. CDR1 KGHSH and CDR2 LQKENI come from the germline V gene. The V segment lost 4 bases and the J segment 2 bases; nucleotides outside the gene matches: 2. The CDR3 bases are TGTGCCAGCTCACACGGACTAGCGGGAGCCTACAATGAGCAGTTCTTC. Protein sequence: CASSHGLAGAYNEQFF.

The chain joins TRBV28 to TRBJ2-3; D gene unclear. The V and J ends lost 11 bases and 0 bases respectively, with 12 bases between them. There are 13 residues in the CDR3. In germline, CDR1 is MDHEN, CDR2 SYDVKM. The CDR3 sequence: CAGMARSTDTQYF. The CDR3 DNA sequence: TGTGCCGGCATGGCGAGGAGCACAGATACGCAGTATTTT.

CDR3 sequence: CASRGSSGSVYNEQFF. The CDR3 nucleotides read TGTGCCAGTAGGGGGTCGAGCGGGAGTGTTTACAATGAGCAGTTCTTC. This rearrangement joins TRBV19 to TRBJ2-1; 8 bases match TRBD2. The junction had 11 bases not matched to a gene; V was cut back by 6 bases and J by 4 bases. The CDR3 is 16 amino acids. Germline CDR1 reads LNHDA; CDR2 reads SQIVND (reference sequence).

V gene TRBV4-3 combines with J gene TRBJ1-2; D gene unclear. Per germline, CDR1 LGHNA and CDR2 YSLEER. The CDR3 runs 14 residues. Trimming took 1 base from V and 8 from J, leaving 14 bases between them. The CDR3 DNA is TGCGCCAGCAGCCAAGTCCGAGGAGATCAGGGCTACACCTTC. Amino acids: CASSQVRGDQGYTF.